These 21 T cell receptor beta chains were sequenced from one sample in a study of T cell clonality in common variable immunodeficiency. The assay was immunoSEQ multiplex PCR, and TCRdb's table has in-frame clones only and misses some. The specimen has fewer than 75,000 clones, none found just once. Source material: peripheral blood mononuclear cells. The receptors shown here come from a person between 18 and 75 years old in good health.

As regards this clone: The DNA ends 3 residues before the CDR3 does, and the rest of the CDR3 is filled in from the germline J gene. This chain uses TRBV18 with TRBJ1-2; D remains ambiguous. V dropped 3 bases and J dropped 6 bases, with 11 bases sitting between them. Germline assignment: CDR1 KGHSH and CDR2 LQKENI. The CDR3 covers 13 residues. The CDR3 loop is CASSPIDSDGYTF. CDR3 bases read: TGTGCCAGCTCACCCATCGACTCAGATGGC.

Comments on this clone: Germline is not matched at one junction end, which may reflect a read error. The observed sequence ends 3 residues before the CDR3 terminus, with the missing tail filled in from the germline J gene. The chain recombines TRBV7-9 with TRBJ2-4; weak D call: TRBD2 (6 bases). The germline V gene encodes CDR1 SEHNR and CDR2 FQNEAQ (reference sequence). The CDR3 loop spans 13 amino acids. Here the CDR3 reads CSSSLGGAGIQYF. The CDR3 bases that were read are TGTTCCAGCAGCTTAGGAGGGGCCGGCATT. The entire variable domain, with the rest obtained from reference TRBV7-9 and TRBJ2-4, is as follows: DTGVSQNPRHKITKRGQNVTFRCDPISEHNRLYWYRQTLGQGPEFLTYFQNEAQLEKSRLLSDRFSAERPKGSFSTLEIQRTEQGDSAMYLCSSSLGGAGIQYFGAGTRLSVL.

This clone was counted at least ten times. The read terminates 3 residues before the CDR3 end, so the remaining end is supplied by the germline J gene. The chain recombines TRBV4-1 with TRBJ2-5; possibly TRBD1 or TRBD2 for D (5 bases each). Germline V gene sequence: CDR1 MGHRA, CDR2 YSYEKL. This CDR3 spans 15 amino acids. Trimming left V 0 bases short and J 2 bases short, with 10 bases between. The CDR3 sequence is CASSQDEGQQETQYF. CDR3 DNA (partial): TGCGCCAGCAGCCAAGATGAGGGGCAACAAGAGACC.

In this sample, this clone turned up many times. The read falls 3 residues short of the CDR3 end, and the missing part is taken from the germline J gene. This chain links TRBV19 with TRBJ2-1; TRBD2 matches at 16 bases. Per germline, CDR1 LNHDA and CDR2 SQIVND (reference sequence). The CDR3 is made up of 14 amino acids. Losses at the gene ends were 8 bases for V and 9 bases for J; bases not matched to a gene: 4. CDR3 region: CASAGTSGRVEQFF. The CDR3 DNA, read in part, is TGTGCCAGTGCTGGGACTAGCGGGAGGGTTGAG.

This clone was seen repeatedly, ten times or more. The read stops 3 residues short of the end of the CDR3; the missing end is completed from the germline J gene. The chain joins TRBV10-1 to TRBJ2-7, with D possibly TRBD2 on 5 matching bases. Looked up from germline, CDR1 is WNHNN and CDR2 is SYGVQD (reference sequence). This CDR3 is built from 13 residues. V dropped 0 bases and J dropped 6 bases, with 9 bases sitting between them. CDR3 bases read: TGCGCCAGCAGTGAGTCGCCTAGCAGCGAG. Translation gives CASSESPSSE. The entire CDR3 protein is CASSESPSSEQYF.

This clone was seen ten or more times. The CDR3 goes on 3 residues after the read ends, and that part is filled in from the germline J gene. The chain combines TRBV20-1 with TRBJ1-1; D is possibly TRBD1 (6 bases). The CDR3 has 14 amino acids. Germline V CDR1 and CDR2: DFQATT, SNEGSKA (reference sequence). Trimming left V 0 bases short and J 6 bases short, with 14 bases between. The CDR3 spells CSARDPLQGAEAFF. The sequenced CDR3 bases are TGCAGTGCTAGAGATCCTTTACAGGGCGCTGAA.

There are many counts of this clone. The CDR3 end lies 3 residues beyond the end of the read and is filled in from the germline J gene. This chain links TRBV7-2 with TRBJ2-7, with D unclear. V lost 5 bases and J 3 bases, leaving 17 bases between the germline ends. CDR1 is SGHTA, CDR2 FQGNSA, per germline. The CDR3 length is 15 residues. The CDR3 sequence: CASSPSPGQNYEQYF. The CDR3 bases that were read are TGTGCCAGCAGCCCCTCCCCTGGGCAGAACTACGAG. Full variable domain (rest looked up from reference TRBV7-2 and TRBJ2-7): GAGVSQSPSNKVTEKGKDVELRCDPISGHTALYWYRQSLGQGLEFLIYFQGNSAPDKSGLPSDRFSAERTGGSVSTLTIQRTQQEDSAVYLCASSPSPGQNYEQYFGPGTRLTVT.

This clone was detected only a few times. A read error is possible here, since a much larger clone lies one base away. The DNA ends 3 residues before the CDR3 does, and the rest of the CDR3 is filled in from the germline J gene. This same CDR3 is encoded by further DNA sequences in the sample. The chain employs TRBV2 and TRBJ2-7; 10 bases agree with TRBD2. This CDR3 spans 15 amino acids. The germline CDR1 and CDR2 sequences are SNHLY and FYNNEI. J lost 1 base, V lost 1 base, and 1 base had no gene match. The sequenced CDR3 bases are TGTGCCAGCAGTGAAGGGACTAGCGGTTCCTACGAG. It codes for CASSEGTSGSYE. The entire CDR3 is CASSEGTSGSYEQYF.

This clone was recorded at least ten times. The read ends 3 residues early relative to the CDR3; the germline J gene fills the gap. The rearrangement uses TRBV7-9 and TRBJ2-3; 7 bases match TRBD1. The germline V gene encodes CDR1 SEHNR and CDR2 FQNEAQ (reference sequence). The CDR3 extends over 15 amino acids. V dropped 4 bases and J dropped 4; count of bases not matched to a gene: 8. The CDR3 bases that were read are TGTGCCAGCAGCTCTACCGGGACAGTTTCAGATACG. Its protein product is CASSSTGTVSDT. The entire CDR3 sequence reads CASSSTGTVSDTQYF.

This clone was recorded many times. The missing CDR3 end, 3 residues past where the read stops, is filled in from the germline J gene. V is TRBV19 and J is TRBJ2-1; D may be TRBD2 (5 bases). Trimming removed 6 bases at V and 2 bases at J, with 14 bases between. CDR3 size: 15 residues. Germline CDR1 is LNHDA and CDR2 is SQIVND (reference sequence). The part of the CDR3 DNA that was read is TGTGCCAGTAGCCTTACTAGAAAGACCTACAATGAG. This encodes CASSLTRKTYNE. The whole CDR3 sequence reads CASSLTRKTYNEQFF.

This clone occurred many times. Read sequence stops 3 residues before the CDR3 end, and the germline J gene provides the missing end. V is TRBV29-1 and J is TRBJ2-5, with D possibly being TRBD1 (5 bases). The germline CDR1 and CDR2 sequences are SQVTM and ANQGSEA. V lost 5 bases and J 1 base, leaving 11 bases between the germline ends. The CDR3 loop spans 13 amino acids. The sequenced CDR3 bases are TGCAGCGTTCTTCCCGACAGCCAAGAGACC. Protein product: CSVLPDSQET. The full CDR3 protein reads CSVLPDSQETQYF.

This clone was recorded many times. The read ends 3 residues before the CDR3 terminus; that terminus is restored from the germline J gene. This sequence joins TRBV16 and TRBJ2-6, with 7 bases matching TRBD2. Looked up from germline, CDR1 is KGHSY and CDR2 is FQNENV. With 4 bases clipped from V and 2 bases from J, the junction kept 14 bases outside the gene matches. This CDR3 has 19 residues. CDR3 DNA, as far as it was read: TGTGCCAGCAGCCCTCGGGGGGTCTCAAAGAACGCTGGGGCCAACGTC. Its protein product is CASSPRGVSKNAGANV. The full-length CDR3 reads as CASSPRGVSKNAGANVLTF.

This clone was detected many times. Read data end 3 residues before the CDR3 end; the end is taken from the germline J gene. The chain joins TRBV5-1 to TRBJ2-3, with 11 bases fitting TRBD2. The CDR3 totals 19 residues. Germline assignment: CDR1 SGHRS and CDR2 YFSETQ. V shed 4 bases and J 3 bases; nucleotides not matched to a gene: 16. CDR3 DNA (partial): TGCGCCAGCAGCCTACCGGGCGAACGACTAGCGGGATATACAGATACG. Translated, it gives CASSLPGERLAGYTDT. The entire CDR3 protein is CASSLPGERLAGYTDTQYF.

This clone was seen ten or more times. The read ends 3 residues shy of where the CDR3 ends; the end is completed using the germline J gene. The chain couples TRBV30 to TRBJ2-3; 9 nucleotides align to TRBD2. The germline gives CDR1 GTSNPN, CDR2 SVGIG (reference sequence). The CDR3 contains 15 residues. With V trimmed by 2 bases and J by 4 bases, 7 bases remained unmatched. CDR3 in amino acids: CAWSRLGLASDTQYF. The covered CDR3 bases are TGTGCCTGGAGTCGACTTGGACTAGCGTCAGATACG.

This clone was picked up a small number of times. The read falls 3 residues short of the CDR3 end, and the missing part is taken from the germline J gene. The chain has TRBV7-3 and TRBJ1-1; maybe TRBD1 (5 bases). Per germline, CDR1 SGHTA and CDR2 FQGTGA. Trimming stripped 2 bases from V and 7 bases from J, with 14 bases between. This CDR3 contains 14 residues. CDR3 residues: CASSLGAGYIEAFF. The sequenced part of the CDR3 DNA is TGTGCCAGCAGCTTAGGGGCGGGGTACATTGAA.

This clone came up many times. The CDR3 loop reads CAIRPQGDTEAFF. The sequenced CDR3 bases are TGTGCCATCAGGCCGCAGGGAGACACTGAA. The rearrangement joins TRBV10-3 to TRBJ1-1, with a possible D match to TRBD1 (5 bases). Read sequence stops 3 residues before the CDR3 end, and the germline J gene provides the missing end. V was cut by 6 bases and J by 3 bases, with 11 bases left in between. Germline-derived CDR1 and CDR2 are ENHRY and SYGVKD. CDR3 length: 13 residues.

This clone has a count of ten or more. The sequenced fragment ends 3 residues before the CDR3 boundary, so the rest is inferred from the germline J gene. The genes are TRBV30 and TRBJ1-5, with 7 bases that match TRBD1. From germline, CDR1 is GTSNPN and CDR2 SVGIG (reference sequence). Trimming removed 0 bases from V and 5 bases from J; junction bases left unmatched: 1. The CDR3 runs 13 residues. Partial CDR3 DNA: TGTGCCTGGAGTGTCGGGACAGATCAGCCC. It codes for CAWSVGTDQP. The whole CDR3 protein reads CAWSVGTDQPQHF.

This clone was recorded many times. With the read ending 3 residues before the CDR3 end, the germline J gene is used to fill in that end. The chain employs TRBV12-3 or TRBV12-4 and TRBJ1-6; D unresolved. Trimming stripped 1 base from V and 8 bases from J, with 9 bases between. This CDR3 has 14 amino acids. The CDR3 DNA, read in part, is TGTGCCAGCAGTTTAGACCCAGGCCATTCACCC. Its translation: CASSLDPGHSP. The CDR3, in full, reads CASSLDPGHSPLHF.

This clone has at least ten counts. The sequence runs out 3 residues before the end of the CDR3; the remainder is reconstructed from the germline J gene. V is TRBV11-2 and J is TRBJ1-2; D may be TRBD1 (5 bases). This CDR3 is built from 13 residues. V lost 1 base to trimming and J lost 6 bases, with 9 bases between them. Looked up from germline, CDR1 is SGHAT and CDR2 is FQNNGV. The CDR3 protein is CASSLAGNNGYTF. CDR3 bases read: TGTGCCAGCAGCTTAGCAGGGAACAATGGC.

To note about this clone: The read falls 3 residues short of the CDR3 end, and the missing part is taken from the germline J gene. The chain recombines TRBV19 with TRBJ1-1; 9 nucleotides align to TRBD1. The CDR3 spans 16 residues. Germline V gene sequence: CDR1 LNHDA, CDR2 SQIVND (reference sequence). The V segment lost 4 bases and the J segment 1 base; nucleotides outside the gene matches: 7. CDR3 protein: CASSTGTGFANTEAFF. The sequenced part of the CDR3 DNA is TGTGCCAGTAGTACCGGGACAGGGTTTGCGAACACTGAA.

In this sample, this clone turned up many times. CDR3 bases read: TGTGCCAGTAGAAAAAGGGGAGATACG. Residues: CASRKRGDT. The whole CDR3 region reads CASRKRGDTQYF. This chain uses TRBV19 with TRBJ2-3, with a tentative D call TRBD1 (5 bases). Read coverage stops 3 residues before the CDR3 terminus; the germline J gene supplies the remainder. This CDR3 has 12 residues. Trimming cost V 6 bases and J 5 bases, with 9 bases left between them. Germline assignment: CDR1 LNHDA and CDR2 SQIVND (reference sequence).